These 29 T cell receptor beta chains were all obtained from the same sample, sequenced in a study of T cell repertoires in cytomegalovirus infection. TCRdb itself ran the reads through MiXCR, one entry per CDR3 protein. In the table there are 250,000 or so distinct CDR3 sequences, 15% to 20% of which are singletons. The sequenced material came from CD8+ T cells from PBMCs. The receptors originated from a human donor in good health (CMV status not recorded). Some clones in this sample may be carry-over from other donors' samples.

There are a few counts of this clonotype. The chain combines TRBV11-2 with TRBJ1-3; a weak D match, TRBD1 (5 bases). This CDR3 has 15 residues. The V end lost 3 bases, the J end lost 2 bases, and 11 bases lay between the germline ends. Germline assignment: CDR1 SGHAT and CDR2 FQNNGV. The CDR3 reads CASSFRQGTGNTIYF. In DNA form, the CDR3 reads TGTGCCAGCAGCTTCCGGCAGGGAACTGGAAACACCATATATTTT.

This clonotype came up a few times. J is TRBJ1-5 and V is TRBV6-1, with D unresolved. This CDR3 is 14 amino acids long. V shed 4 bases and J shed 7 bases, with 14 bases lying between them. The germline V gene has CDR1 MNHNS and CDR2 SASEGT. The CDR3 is CASSAPGVVQPQHF. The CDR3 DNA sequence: TGTGCCAGCAGTGCCCCTGGGGTAGTCCAGCCCCAGCATTTT.

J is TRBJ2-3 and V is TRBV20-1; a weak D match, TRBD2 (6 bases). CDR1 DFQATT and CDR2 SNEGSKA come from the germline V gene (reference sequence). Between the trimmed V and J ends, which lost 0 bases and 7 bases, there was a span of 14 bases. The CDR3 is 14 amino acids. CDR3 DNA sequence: TGCAGTGCTAGAGATTGGGAGGTAGTGAATACGCAGTATTTT. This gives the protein CSARDWEVVNTQYF.

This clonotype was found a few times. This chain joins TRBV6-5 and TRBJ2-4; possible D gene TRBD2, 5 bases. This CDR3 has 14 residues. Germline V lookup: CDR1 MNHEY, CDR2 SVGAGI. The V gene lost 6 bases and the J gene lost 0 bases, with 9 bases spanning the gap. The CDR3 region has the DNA TGTGCCAGCAGCGGTGAGGGAGCCAAAAACATTCAGTACTTC. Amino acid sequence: CASSGEGAKNIQYF.

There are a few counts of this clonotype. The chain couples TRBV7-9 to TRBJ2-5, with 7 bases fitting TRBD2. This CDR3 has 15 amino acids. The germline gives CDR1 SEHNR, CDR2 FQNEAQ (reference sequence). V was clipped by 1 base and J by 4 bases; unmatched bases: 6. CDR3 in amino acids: CASSLGLAHGETQYF. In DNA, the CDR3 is TGTGCCAGCAGCTTAGGACTAGCCCATGGAGAGACCCAGTACTTC.

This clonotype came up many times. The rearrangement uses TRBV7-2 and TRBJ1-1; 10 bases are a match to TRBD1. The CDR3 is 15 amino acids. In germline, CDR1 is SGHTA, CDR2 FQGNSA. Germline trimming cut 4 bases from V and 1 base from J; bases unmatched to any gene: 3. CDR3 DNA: TGTGCCAGCAGCTCGACAGGGGGCCCGAACACTGAAGCTTTCTTT. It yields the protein CASSSTGGPNTEAFF.

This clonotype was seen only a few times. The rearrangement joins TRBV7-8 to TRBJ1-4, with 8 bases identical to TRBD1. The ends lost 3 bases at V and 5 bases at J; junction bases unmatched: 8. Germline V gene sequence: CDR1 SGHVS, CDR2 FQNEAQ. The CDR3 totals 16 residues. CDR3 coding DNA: TGTGCCAGCAGCTTCAGGGTCGACAGGGGCAATGAAAAACTGTTTTTT. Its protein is CASSFRVDRGNEKLFF.

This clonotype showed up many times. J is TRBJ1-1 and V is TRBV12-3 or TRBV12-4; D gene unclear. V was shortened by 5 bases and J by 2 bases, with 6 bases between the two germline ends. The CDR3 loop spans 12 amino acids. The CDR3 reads CASSPYNTEAFF. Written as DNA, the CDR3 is TGTGCCAGCAGTCCGTATAACACTGAAGCTTTCTTT.

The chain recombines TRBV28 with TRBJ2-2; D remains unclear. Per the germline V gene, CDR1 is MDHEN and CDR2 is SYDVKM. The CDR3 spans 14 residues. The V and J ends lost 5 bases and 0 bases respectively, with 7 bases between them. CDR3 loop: CASSQVPNTGELFF. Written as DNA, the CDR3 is TGTGCCAGCAGTCAGGTACCGAACACCGGGGAGCTGTTTTTT.

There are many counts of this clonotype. CDR3: CASSWDRGSASNTEAFF. The CDR3 DNA is TGTGCCAGCAGCTGGGACAGGGGGTCCGCCTCGAACACTGAAGCTTTCTTT. J is TRBJ1-1 and V is TRBV7-6; TRBD1 matches at 11 bases. V lost 4 bases to trimming and J lost 1 base; unmatched junction nucleotides: 8. The CDR3 loop spans 17 amino acids. The V gene's germline CDR1 is SGHVS and CDR2 FNYEAQ.

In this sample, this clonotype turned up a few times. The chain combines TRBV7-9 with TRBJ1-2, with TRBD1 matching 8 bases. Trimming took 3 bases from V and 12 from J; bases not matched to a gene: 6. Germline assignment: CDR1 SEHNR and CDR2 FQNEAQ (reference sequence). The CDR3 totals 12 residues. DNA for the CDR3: TGTGCCAGCAGCTTGGGACAGGTGGACCACACCTTC. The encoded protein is CASSLGQVDHTF. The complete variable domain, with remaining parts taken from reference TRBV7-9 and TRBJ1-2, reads DTGVSQNPRHKITKRGQNVTFRCDPISEHNRLYWYRQTLGQGPEFLTYFQNEAQLEKSRLLSDRFSAERPKGSFSTLEIQRTEQGDSAMYLCASSLGQVDHTFGSGTRLTVV.

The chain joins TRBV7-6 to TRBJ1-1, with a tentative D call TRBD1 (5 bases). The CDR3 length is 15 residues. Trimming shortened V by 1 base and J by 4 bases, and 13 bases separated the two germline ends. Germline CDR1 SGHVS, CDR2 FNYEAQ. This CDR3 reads CASSLGGGGGTEAFF. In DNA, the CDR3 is TGTGCCAGCAGCTTAGGGGGTGGGGGAGGCACTGAAGCTTTCTTT.

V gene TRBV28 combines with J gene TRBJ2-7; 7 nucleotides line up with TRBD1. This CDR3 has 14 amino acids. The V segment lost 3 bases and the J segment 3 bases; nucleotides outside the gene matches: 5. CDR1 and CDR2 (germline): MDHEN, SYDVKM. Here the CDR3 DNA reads TGTGCCAGCAGTTTCTCGGGACAGCACTACGAGCAGTACTTC. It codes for CASSFSGQHYEQYF.

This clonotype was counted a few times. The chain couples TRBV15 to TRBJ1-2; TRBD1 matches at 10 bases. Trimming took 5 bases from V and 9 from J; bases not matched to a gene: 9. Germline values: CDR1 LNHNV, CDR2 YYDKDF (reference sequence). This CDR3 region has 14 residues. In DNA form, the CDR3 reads TGTGCCACCAGCCCCGGGACAGGGGAACGTAGCTACACCTTC. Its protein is CATSPGTGERSYTF.

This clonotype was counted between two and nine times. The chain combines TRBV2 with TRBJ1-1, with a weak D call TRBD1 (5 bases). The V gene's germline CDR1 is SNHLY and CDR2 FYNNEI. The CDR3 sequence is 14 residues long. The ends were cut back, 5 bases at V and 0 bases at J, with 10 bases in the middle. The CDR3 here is CASSKDKLNTEAFF. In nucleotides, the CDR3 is TGTGCCAGCAGTAAGGACAAACTGAACACTGAAGCTTTCTTT.

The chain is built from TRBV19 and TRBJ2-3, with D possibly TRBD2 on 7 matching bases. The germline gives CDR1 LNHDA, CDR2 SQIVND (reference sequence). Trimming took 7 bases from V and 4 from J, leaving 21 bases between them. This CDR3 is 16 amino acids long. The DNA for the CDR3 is TGTGCCAGTACCTCCGCGGGGGCGATAAACGCAGATACGCAGTATTTT. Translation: CASTSAGAINADTQYF. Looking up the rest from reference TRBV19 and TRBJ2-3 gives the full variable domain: DGGITQSPKYLFRKEGQNVTLSCEQNLNHDAMYWYRQDPGQGLRLIYYSQIVNDFQKGDIAEGYSVSREKKESFPLTVTSAQKNPTAFYLCASTSAGAINADTQYFGPGTRLTVL.

The CDR3 nucleotides read TGCGCCAGCAGCCAAGATCTTAGAGGGAGGACGCAGCCCCAGCATTTT. Translated: CASSQDLRGRTQPQHF. This chain uses TRBV4-3 with TRBJ1-5; D ambiguous. Trimming stripped 0 bases from V and 7 bases from J, with 16 bases between. This CDR3 contains 16 residues. Germline V CDR1 and CDR2: LGHNA, YSLEER.

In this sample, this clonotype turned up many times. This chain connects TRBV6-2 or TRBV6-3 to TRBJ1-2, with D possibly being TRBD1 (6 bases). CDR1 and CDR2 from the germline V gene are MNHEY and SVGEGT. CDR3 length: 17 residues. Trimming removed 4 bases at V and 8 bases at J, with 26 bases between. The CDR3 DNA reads TGTGCCAGCAGTTCCACCCGAAGAAAAGACAGGAAATTGGGCTACACCTTC. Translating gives CASSSTRRKDRKLGYTF.

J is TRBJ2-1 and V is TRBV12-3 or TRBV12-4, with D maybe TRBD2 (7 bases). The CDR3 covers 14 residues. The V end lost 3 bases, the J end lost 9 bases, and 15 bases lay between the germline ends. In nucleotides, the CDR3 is TGTGCCAGCAGTTTTGAGGGGGGGATCGGTGAGCAGTTCTTC. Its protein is CASSFEGGIGEQFF.

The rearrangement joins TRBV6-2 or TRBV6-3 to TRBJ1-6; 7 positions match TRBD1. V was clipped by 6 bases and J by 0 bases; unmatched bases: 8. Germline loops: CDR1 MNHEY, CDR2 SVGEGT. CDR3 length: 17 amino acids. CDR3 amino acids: CASSPGQASSYNSPLHF. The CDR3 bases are TGTGCCAGCAGCCCTGGACAGGCAAGCTCCTATAATTCACCCCTCCACTTT.

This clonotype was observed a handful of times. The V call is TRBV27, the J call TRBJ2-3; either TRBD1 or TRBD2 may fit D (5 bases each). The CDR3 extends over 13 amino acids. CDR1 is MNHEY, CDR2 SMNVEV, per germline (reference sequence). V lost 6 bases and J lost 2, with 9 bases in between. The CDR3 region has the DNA TGTGCCAGCAGACGGGGCTTCACAGATACGCAGTATTTT. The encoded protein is CASRRGFTDTQYF.

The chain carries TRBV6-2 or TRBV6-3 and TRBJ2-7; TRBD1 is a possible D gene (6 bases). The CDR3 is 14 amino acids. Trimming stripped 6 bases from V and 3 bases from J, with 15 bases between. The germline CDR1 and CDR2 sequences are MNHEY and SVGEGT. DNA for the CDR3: TGTGCCAGCAGGCCCGCACGGGACAACTACGAGCAGTACTTC. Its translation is CASRPARDNYEQYF.

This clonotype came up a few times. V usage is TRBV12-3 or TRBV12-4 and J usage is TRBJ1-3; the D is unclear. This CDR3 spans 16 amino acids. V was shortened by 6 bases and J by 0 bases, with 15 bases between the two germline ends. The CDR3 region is CASRAIGIISGNTIYF. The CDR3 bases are TGTGCCAGCAGGGCCATCGGGATCATCTCTGGAAACACCATATATTTT.

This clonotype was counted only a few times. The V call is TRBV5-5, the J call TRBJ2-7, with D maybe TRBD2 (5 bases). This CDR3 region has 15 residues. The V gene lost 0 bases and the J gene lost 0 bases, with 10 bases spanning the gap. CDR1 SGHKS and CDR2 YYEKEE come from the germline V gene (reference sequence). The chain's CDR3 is CASSLVTGSSYEQYF. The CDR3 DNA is TGTGCCAGCAGCTTGGTGACGGGGAGCTCCTACGAGCAGTACTTC.

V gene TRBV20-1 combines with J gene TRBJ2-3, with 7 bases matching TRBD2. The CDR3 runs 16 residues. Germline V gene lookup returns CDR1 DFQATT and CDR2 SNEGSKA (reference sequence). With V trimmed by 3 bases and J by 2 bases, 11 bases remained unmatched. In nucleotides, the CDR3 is TGCAGTGCTAGTCTCGCGGGAGACGGGAACACAGATACGCAGTATTTT. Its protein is CSASLAGDGNTDTQYF.

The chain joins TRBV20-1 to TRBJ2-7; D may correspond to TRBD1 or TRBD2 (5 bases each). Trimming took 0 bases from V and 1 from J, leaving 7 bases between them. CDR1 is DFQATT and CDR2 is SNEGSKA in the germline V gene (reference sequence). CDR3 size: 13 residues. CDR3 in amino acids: CSARDGGSYEQYF. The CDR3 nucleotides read TGCAGTGCTAGAGATGGGGGTTCCTACGAGCAGTACTTC.

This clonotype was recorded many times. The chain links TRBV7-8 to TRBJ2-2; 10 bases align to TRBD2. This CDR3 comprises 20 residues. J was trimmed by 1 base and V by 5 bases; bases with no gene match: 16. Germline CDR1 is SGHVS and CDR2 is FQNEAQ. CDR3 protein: CASSGIEGLAGARNTGELFF. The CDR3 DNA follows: TGTGCCAGCAGCGGTATTGAGGGGCTAGCGGGGGCCAGGAACACCGGGGAGCTGTTTTTT.

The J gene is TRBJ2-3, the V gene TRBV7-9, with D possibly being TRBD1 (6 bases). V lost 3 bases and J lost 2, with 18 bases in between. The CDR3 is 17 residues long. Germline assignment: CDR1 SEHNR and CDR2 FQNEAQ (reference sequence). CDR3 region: CASSFRQGTTSTDTQYF. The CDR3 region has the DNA TGTGCCAGCAGCTTTCGGCAGGGGACCACATCCACAGATACGCAGTATTTT.

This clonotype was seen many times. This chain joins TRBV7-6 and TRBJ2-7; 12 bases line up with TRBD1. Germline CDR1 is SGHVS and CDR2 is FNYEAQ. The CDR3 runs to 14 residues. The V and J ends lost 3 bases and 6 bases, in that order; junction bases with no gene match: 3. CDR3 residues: CASSLGTGGGEQYF. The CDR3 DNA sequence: TGTGCCAGCAGCTTGGGGACAGGGGGCGGCGAGCAGTACTTC.